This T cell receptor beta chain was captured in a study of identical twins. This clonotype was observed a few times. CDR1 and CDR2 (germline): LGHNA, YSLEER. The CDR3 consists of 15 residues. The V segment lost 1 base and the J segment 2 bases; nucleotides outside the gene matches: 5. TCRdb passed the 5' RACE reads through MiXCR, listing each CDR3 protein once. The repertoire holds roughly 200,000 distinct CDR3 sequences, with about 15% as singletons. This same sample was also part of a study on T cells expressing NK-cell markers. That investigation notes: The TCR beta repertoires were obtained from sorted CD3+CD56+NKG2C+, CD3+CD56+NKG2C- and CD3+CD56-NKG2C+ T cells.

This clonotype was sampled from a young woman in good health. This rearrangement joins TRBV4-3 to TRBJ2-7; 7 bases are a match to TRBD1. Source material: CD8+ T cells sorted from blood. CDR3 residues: CASSQGRQGAYEQYF. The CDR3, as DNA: TGCGCCAGCAGCCAAGGGAGACAGGGAGCCTACGAGCAGTACTTC.